These T cell receptor beta chains were read from a single sample in a study of T cell repertoires in cytomegalovirus infection. TCRdb re-called the reads with MiXCR, one entry per CDR3 protein. This table has hundreds of thousands of distinct CDR3 sequences, around 32% appearing once. Antigens for these TCRs are unknown. The source material was cultured PBMCs, sampled from culture after CMV antigen stimulation. These receptors were collected from a human donor in good health (CMV status not recorded). Some clones in this sample may be carry-over from other donors' samples. Each CDR3 is given without its conserved first and last residue. Not all rows give a size; the values are once, few, many and, for expanded clones, a class.

V gene: TRBV7-2
J gene: TRBJ2-7
clone size: NA
CDR3 protein: ASTGDRPAYEQY

V gene: TRBV7-8
J gene: TRBJ1-5
clone size: few
CDR3 protein: ASGQGLNQPQH

V gene: TRBV11-2
J gene: TRBJ1-4
clone size: NA
CDR3 protein: ASSRVRGSTNEKLF

V gene: TRBV7-9
J gene: TRBJ1-3
clone size: few
CDR3 protein: ASSARQGLSGNTIY

V gene: TRBV7-7
J gene: TRBJ2-1
clone size: few
CDR3 protein: ASSLGPGQYKQF

V gene: TRBV11-2
J gene: TRBJ2-6
clone size: few
CDR3 protein: ASSLIGGANVLT

V gene: TRBV20-1
J gene: TRBJ1-2
clone size: NA
CDR3 protein: SASPSMGRADGYT

V gene: TRBV7-2
J gene: TRBJ2-1
clone size: few
CDR3 protein: ASSASGGSEQF

V gene: TRBV2
J gene: TRBJ2-5
clone size: NA
CDR3 protein: ASSVLIQETQY

V gene: TRBV20-1
J gene: TRBJ2-7
clone size: NA
CDR3 protein: SAIMDFRSTEQY

V gene: TRBV6-1
J gene: TRBJ2-2
clone size: many
CDR3 protein: ASSDRASNTGELF

V gene: TRBV29-1
J gene: TRBJ2-2
clone size: few
CDR3 protein: SVDGQGNTGELF

V gene: TRBV7-9
J gene: TRBJ2-7
clone size: NA
CDR3 protein: ASSATGTGLYEQY

V gene: TRBV7-9
J gene: TRBJ1-6
clone size: few
CDR3 protein: ASSSPGAPLH

V gene: TRBV2
J gene: TRBJ1-2
clone size: once
CDR3 protein: ATARQGRPNYGYT

V gene: TRBV12-3/TRBV12-4
J gene: TRBJ1-5
clone size: many
CDR3 protein: ASSLANQPQH

V gene: TRBV18
J gene: TRBJ2-5
clone size: few
CDR3 protein: ASSAGTGQETQY

V gene: TRBV7-9
J gene: TRBJ2-2
clone size: NA
CDR3 protein: ASSPLIRDFLMDRTGELF

V gene: TRBV7-8
J gene: TRBJ2-1
clone size: many
CDR3 protein: ASSLARDGRGNNEQF

V gene: TRBV7-8
J gene: TRBJ2-2
clone size: many
CDR3 protein: ASSFEAGVAGRPTAGELF

V gene: TRBV5-1
J gene: TRBJ2-5
clone size: NA
CDR3 protein: ASSNRDGGRSQY

V gene: TRBV15
J gene: TRBJ2-1
clone size: NA
CDR3 protein: ATSETGVYNEQF

V gene: TRBV20-1
J gene: TRBJ1-1
clone size: NA
CDR3 protein: SAPGQEFVNTEAF

V gene: TRBV10-3
J gene: TRBJ2-5
clone size: NA
CDR3 protein: ATKTGLAGSGETQY

V gene: TRBV7-2
J gene: TRBJ2-7
clone size: many
CDR3 protein: ASSSTGGSWSYEQY

V gene: TRBV7-2
J gene: TRBJ1-6
clone size: few
CDR3 protein: ASSPQGVADSPLH

V gene: TRBV20-1
J gene: TRBJ2-6
clone size: NA
CDR3 protein: SATCGRFTGANVLT

V gene: TRBV19
J gene: TRBJ2-7
clone size: few
CDR3 protein: ASSVTGNYEQY

V gene: TRBV11-2
J gene: TRBJ2-1
clone size: many
CDR3 protein: ASIRGTSGNEQF

V gene: TRBV5-4
J gene: TRBJ2-5
clone size: few
CDR3 protein: ASSLSSGRRETQY

V gene: TRBV7-9
J gene: TRBJ2-7
clone size: NA
CDR3 protein: ASSPGTSGSIRSYEQY

V gene: TRBV5-4
J gene: TRBJ1-2
clone size: few
CDR3 protein: ASSLKQLNYGYT

V gene: TRBV2
J gene: TRBJ1-5
clone size: NA
CDR3 protein: ASGGQGGQPQH

V gene: TRBV6-6
J gene: TRBJ2-1
clone size: NA
CDR3 protein: ASGRQRGVDEQF

V gene: TRBV7-2
J gene: TRBJ2-5
clone size: many
CDR3 protein: ASSLVPGGQETQY

V gene: TRBV6-1
J gene: TRBJ2-7
clone size: NA
CDR3 protein: ASSPNDGSFEQY

V gene: TRBV7-9
J gene: TRBJ1-3
clone size: NA
CDR3 protein: ASSYRKGSGNTIY

V gene: TRBV20-1
J gene: TRBJ1-2
clone size: once
CDR3 protein: SARPPQGLGGYT

V gene: TRBV19
J gene: TRBJ1-5
clone size: NA
CDR3 protein: ALKRGQPQH

V gene: TRBV7-2
J gene: TRBJ2-1
clone size: many
CDR3 protein: ASSLSAGSYNEQF

V gene: TRBV7-3
J gene: TRBJ2-7
clone size: few
CDR3 protein: ASSRQGSGEQY

V gene: TRBV12-3/TRBV12-4
J gene: TRBJ2-5
clone size: few
CDR3 protein: ASSLRGPRTQY

V gene: TRBV12-3/TRBV12-4
J gene: TRBJ1-3
clone size: many
CDR3 protein: ASSLYRGKGNTIY

V gene: TRBV10-3
J gene: TRBJ1-1
clone size: NA
CDR3 protein: AISLDRVEAF

V gene: TRBV6-1
J gene: TRBJ1-1
clone size: few
CDR3 protein: ASSDLLGENTEAF

V gene: TRBV2
J gene: TRBJ1-6
clone size: NA
CDR3 protein: ASSLLTGGSPLH

V gene: TRBV6-1
J gene: TRBJ2-1
clone size: few
CDR3 protein: ASRDRYGEQF

V gene: TRBV12-3/TRBV12-4
J gene: TRBJ2-1
clone size: few
CDR3 protein: ASSFIDRGNNEQF

V gene: TRBV6-1
J gene: TRBJ1-5
clone size: few
CDR3 protein: ASSPQGFRQPQH

V gene: TRBV7-2
J gene: TRBJ2-7
clone size: NA
CDR3 protein: ASSLRGEPYEQY

V gene: TRBV7-9
J gene: TRBJ1-1
clone size: few
CDR3 protein: ASSLGTAYTEAF